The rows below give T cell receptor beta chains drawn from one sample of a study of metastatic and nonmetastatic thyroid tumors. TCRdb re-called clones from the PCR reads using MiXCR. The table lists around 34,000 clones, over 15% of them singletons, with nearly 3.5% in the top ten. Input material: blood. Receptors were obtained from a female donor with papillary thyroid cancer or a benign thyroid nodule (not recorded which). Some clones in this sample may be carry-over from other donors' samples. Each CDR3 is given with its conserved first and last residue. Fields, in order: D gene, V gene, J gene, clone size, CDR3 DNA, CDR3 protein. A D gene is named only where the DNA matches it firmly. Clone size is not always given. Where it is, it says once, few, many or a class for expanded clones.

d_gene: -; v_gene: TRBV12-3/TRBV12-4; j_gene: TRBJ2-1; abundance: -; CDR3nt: TGTGCCAGCAGCCTTCGTACAGTCCGTAACGAGGAGCAGTTCTTC; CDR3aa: CASSLRTVRNEEQFF
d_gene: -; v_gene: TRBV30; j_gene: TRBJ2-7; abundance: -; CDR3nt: TGTGCCTGGAGTAACTGGGAAACCTACGAGCAGTACTTC; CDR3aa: CAWSNWETYEQYF
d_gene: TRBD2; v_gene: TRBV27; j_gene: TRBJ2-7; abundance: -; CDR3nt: TGTGCCAGCAGTTTCGCGGGAGGTTCCTCCTACGAGCAGTACTTC; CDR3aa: CASSFAGGSSYEQYF
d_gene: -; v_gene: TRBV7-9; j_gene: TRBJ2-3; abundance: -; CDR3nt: TGTGCCAGCACAATCGGTAGTGTAACAGATACGCAGTATTTT; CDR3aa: CASTIGSVTDTQYF
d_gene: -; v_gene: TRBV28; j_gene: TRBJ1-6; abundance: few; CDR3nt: TGTGCCAGCAGTTTGGTTATGAGGCGTAATTCACCCCTCCACTTT; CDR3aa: CASSLVMRRNSPLHF
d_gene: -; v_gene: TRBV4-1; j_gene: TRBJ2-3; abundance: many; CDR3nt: TGCGCCAGCAGCCCACTGGCCGGCCCGGATACGCAGTATTTT; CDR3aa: CASSPLAGPDTQYF
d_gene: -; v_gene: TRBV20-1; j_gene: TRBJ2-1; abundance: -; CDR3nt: TGCAGTGCTAGGGCCACCGCGCGAGGAGAGCAGTTCTTC; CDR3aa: CSARATARGEQFF
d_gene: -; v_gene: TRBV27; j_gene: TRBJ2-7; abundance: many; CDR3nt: TGTGCCAGCAGTTCGACCCAGCGCGCGGGGAGCTCCTACGAGCAGTACTTC; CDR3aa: CASSSTQRAGSSYEQYF
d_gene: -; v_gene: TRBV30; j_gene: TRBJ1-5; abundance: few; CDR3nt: TGTGCCTGGAGTCCCAATAGCAATCAGCCCCAGCATTTT; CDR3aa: CAWSPNSNQPQHF
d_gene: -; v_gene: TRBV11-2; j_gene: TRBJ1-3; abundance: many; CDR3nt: TGTGCCAGCAGCCCCGAGATGATTTTAGACACCATATATTTT; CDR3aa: CASSPEMILDTIYF
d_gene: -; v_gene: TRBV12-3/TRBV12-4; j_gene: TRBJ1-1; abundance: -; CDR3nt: TGTGCCAGCAGTGCAGGGTTAATGAACACTGAAGCTTTCTTT; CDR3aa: CASSAGLMNTEAFF
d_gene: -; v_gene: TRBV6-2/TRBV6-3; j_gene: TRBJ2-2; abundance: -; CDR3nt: TGTGCCAGCAGTTATGCCCCGAACACCGGGGAGCTGTTTTTT; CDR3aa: CASSYAPNTGELFF
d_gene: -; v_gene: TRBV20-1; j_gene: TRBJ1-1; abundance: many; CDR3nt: TGCAGTGCTCCTAGGCTGAACACTGAAGCTTTCTTT; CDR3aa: CSAPRLNTEAFF
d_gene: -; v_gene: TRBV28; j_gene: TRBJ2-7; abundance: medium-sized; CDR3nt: TGTGCCAGCAGCCTTCGAGGTGACATCGTTTCCTTAAACTACGAGCAGTACTTC; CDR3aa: CASSLRGDIVSLNYEQYF
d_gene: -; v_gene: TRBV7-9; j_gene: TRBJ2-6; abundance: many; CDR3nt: TGTGCCAGCACCCCGAGGGCGGCGAGGGACTCTGGGGCCAACGTCCTGACTTTC; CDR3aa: CASTPRAARDSGANVLTF
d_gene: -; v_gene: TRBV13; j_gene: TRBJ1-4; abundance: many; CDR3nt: TGTGCCAGCAGCTTAGGAGGACCGAGTAATGAAAAACTGTTTTTT; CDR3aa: CASSLGGPSNEKLFF
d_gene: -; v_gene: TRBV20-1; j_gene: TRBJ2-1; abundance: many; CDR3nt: TGCAGTGCTGACTCCGTGGTAGCGCGCAATGAGCAGTTCTTC; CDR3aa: CSADSVVARNEQFF
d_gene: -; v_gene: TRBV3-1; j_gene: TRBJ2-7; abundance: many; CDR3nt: TGTGCCAGCAGCTCCCTTTTCGAGCAGTACTTC; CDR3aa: CASSSLFEQYF
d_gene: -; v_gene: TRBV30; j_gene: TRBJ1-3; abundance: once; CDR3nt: TGTGCCTGGAGTGTCAAGGGTGCGGGAAACACCATATATTTT; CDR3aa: CAWSVKGAGNTIYF
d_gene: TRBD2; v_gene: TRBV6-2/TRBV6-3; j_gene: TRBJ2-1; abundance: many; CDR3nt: TGTGCCAGCAGTTCAGGCCTAGCGGATTACAATGAGCAGTTCTTC; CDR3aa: CASSSGLADYNEQFF
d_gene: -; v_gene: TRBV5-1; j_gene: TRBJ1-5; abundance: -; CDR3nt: TGCGCCAGCAGCTTATCAGGAGGCAATCAGCCCCAGCATTTT; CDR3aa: CASSLSGGNQPQHF
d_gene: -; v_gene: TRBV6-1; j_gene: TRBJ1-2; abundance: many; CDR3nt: TGTGCCAGCATTCTTCCTCAGGGTGGCTACACCTTC; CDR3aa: CASILPQGGYTF
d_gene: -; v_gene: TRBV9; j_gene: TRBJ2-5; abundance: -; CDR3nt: TGTGCCAGCAGCCCGGGGAGTGGGGAGACCCAGTACTTC; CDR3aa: CASSPGSGETQYF
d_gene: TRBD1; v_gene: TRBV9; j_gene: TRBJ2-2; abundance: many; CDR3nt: TGTGCCAGCAGCCGTGGACAGGGGCGCTCCGGGGAGCTGTTTTTT; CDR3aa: CASSRGQGRSGELFF
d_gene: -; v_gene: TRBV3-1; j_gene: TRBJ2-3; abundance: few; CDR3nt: TGTGCCAGCAGCCAAGATCTGACGGCCTCCTACGAGCAGTATTTT; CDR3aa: CASSQDLTASYEQYF
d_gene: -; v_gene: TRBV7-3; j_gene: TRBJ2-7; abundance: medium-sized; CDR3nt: TGTGCCAGCAGCCAAGGGGGGGAGGGGTACGAGCAGTACTTC; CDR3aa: CASSQGGEGYEQYF
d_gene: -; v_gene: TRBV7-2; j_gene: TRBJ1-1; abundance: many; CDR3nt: TGTGCCAGCAGCTTAATGTCCGGGGGCCTGAACACTGAAGCTTTCTTT; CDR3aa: CASSLMSGGLNTEAFF
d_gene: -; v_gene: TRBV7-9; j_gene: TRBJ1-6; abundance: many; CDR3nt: TGTGCCAGCAGCTTAATGGGTTTGGGTAATTCACCCCTCCACTTT; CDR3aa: CASSLMGLGNSPLHF
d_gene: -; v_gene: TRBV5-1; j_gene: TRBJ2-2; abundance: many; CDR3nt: TGCGCCAGCAGCTCATCCTTGGCGAGGCTTCGTGAGCTGTTTTTT; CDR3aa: CASSSSLARLRELFF
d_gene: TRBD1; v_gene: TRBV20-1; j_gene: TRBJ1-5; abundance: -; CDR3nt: TGCAGTGCAAGGACAGGGTCGAGCAATCAGCCCCAGCATTTT; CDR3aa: CSARTGSSNQPQHF
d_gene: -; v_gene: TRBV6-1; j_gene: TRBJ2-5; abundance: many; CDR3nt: TGTGCCAGCAGATTCACAGGAAGGTACCAAGAGACCCAGTACTTC; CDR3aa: CASRFTGRYQETQYF
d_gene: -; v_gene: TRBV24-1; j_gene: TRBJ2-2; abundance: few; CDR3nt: TGTGCCACCAGTGACCAGTGTCGGTACACCGGGGAGCTGTTTTTT; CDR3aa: CATSDQCRYTGELFF
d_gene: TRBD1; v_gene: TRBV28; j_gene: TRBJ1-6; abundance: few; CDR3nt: TGTGCCAGCATCCTAGGGTTTGGACAGGGCGGATCACCCCTCCACTTT; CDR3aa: CASILGFGQGGSPLHF
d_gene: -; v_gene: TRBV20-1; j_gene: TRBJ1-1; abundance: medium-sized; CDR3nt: TGCAGTGCTAGAGGGGGAGGGGCGCGGACTGAAGCTTTCTTT; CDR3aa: CSARGGGARTEAFF
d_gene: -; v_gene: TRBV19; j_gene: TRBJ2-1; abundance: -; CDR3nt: TGTGCCAGTAGTAGCCGCCAGGGGCAACCCTACAATGAGCAGTTCTTC; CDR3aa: CASSSRQGQPYNEQFF
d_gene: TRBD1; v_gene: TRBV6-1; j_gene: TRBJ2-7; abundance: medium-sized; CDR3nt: TGTGCCAGCAGCAACCTCCCGGGACAGGGTGAACTACAGCAGTACTTC; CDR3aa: CASSNLPGQGELQQYF
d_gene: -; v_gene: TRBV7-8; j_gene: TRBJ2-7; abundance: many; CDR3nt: TGTGCCAGCAGCTTAGAGGGGGTTGCCTACGAGCAGTACTTC; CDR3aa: CASSLEGVAYEQYF
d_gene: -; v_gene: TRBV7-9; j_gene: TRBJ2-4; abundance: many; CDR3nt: TGTGCCAGCAGCTTAGCTGGTGGGAACATTCAGTACTTC; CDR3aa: CASSLAGGNIQYF
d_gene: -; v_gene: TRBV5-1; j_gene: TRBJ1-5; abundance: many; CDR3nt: TGCGCCAGCAGCTTGACTACAGGGAGCAATCAGCCCCAGCATTTT; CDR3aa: CASSLTTGSNQPQHF
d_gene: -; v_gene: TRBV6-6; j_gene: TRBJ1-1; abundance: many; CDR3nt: TGTGCCAGCAGTTACCTCCCCGTACATCCCATCAAAGCTTTCTTT; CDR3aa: CASSYLPVHPIKAFF
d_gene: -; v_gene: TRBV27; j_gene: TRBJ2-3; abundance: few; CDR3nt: TGTGCCAGCAGTTTGAGAGGAGCAGATACTCAGTATTTT; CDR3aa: CASSLRGADTQYF
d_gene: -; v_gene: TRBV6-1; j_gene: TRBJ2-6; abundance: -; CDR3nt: TGTGCCAGCAGAGAGGACAATTCTGGGGCCAACGTCCTGACTTTC; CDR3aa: CASREDNSGANVLTF
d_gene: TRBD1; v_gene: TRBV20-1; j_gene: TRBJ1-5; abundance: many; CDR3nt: TGCAGTGCAACCGACAGGGGGCAAACTCAGCCCCAGCATTTT; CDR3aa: CSATDRGQTQPQHF
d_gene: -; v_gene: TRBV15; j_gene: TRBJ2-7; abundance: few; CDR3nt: TGTGCCACCAGCAGAGGTTCCCCGGACTCGTCCTACGAGCAGTACTTC; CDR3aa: CATSRGSPDSSYEQYF
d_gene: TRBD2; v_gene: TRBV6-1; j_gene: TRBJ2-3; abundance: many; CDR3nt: TGTGCCAGCAGCGGGGGGGGGGGTTGGGGCACAGATACGCAGTATTTT; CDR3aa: CASSGGGGWGTDTQYF
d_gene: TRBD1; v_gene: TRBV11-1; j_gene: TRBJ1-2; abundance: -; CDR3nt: TGTGCCAGCAGCCCCCCCCTTCCGGGACAGGTTGGGGGCCACACCTTC; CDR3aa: CASSPPLPGQVGGHTF
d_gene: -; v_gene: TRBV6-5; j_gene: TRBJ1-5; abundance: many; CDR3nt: TGTGCCAGCAGTTACTCGATGGGCAAGCCCCAGCATTTT; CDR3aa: CASSYSMGKPQHF
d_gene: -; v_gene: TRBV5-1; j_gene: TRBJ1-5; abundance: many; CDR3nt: TGCGCCAGCAGCTTGGCCGGAGCGGGTCAGCCCCAGCATTTT; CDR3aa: CASSLAGAGQPQHF
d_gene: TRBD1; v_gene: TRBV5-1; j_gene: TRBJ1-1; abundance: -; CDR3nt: TGCGCCAGCAGTACGATTCAGGGGGCGCTTATGAACACTGAAGCTTTCTTT; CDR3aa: CASSTIQGALMNTEAFF
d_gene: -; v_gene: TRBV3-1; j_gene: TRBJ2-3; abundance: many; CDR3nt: TGTGCCAGCAGCCAAGATTTGTTGGCAGATACGCAGTATTTT; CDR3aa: CASSQDLLADTQYF
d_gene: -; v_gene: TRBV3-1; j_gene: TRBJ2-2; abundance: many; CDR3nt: TGTGCCAGCAGCCCCGGGGCGGGGCGCCTCACCGGGGAGCTGTTTTTT; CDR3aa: CASSPGAGRLTGELFF
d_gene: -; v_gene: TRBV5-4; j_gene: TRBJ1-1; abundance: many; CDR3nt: TGTGCCAGCAGCTCTTCGGGCCATATGAACACTGAAGCTTTCTTT; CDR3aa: CASSSSGHMNTEAFF